This TCR beta chain stems from a study of read filtering for tumor transcriptome and immune sequencing. Study as a whole: Among patients, 17 to 20 were male and more than 11 female, aged roughly 45 to 80 (mean about 72). Transcriptome libraries were built from DNase-treated RNA. Study-wide findings and caveats: Even smaller IR-seq throughput identified most shared clonotypes.

The library was built from roughly 400 ng RNA with molecular barcoded adaptors for alpha/delta and beta/gamma chains. TCRdb processed the reads anew with MiXCR; each CDR3 protein has one entry. The profile shows 75,000 to 95,000 distinct CDR3 sequences, roughly a fifth of them singletons. This clonotype showed up just a few times. Its antigen is undetermined. The receptor was derived from a donor aged 40 or older with multiple myeloma. Sequencing used a population of CD138-negative cells sorted from bone marrow.

This CDR3 reads CASSYGGSLTNTEAFF. The DNA for the CDR3 is TGTGCCAGCAGTTACGGGGGGTCCTTAACGAACACTGAAGCTTTCTTT. The chain has TRBV6-5 and TRBJ1-1; tentatively, D is TRBD1 (5 bases). V shed 2 bases and J shed 1 base, with 14 bases lying between them. Germline V CDR1 and CDR2: MNHEY, SVGAGI. The CDR3 loop spans 16 amino acids.